Reported below is one T cell receptor (beta chain). The sample belongs to a study of control samples from healthy donors and cancer patients. The repertoire was sequenced with immunoSEQ multiplex PCR; TCRdb's copy has only in-frame clones and lacks some. The sample has roughly 68,000 clones; more than 80% are singletons. Deletions cut 3 bases from V and 10 bases from J, with 16 bases between. The CDR3 length is 14 residues. Germline CDR1 is SGHTA and CDR2 is FQGNSA. Sequenced sample: blood. The chain links TRBV7-2 to TRBJ2-1, with D perhaps given as TRBD1 or TRBD2 (5 bases each). The sequence was obtained from a man between 60 and 75 years old in good health. CDR3 DNA: TGTGCCAGCAGCTTGGGGACCCGGAATGGGGAGCAGTTCTTC. It yields the protein CASSLGTRNGEQFF. The whole variable domain, remainder taken from reference TRBV7-2 and TRBJ2-1, is GAGVSQSPSNKVTEKGKDVELRCDPISGHTALYWYRQSLGQGLEFLIYFQGNSAPDKSGLPSDRFSAERTGGSVSTLTIQRTQQEDSAVYLCASSLGTRNGEQFFGPGTRLTVL.